What follows are 22 T cell receptor beta chains derived from one specimen sequenced in a study of blood T cell repertoires in COVID-19 (TCRdb year 2020). The library relied on the immunoSEQ multiplex PCR assay. As stored in TCRdb, this immuneACCESS dataset retains in-frame rearrangements with V and J assigned. A fraction of the clones does not appear; measured against another copy, unresolved V genes explain less than half of the discrepancy, and the remainder lacks a known reason. The sample data list approximately 240,000 clones, and around 89% of these were observed just once. The ten largest clones add up to over 3% of the sample. Sequencing input: PBMCs or T cells enriched from blood (not recorded which). All receptors come from a woman under 30 in a cohort exposed to, infected with or recovered from COVID-19 (not recorded which).

The chain couples TRBV24-1 to TRBJ1-2; D remains unclear. The V end lost 6 bases, the J end lost 3 bases, and 25 bases lay between the germline ends. CDR3 length equals 18 residues. Germline loops: CDR1 KGHDR, CDR2 SFDVKD. As DNA, the CDR3 is TGTGCCACCAGTAGAGGCGACGTGATCCAACAAGATTACTATGGCTACACCTTC. It encodes CATSRGDVIQQDYYGYTF.

This clone appeared once. The V and J genes are TRBV11-3 and TRBJ2-1; 13 nucleotides agree with TRBD2. There are 18 residues in the CDR3. Germline V gives CDR1 SGHNT, CDR2 YENEEA. V trimming: 0 bases; J trimming: 7 bases; junction bases outside the gene matches: 9. The CDR3 bases are TGTGCCAGCAGCTTAGATCGTCTAGGACTAGCGGGAGTGAATGAGCAGTTCTTC. Translated: CASSLDRLGLAGVNEQFF.

J is TRBJ1-1 and V is TRBV7-2; D is perhaps TRBD1 (5 bases). The CDR3 covers 18 residues. The germline V gene encodes CDR1 SGHTA and CDR2 FQGNSA. Deletions cut 5 bases from V and 1 base from J, with 23 bases between. CDR3 nucleotides: TGTGCCAGCAGCCCACATCTCCCATCTTTGGACACGAACACTGAAGCTTTCTTT. Residues: CASSPHLPSLDTNTEAFF.

V gene TRBV9 combines with J gene TRBJ2-3; tentative D call: TRBD1 (6 bases). V was clipped by 3 bases and J by 2 bases, with 10 bases between them. This CDR3 has 14 amino acids. Germline V gene lookup returns CDR1 SGDLS and CDR2 YYNGEE. The CDR3 DNA is TGTGCCAGCAGCGCCGGGACACCCACAGATACGCAGTATTTT. Its translation is CASSAGTPTDTQYF.

V usage is TRBV6-5 and J usage is TRBJ2-7; D is perhaps TRBD1 (5 bases). CDR1 and CDR2 from the germline V gene are MNHEY and SVGAGI. Trimming shortened V by 2 bases and J by 3 bases, and 14 bases separated the two germline ends. The CDR3 has 15 residues. The CDR3 loop is CASSYGQLSLYEQYF. The CDR3 DNA reads TGTGCCAGCAGTTACGGACAATTGTCTCTCTACGAGCAGTACTTC.

The chain uses TRBV7-3 and TRBJ2-4; a weak D match, TRBD1 (6 bases). CDR1 is SGHTA and CDR2 is FQGTGA in the germline V gene. The CDR3 spans 13 residues. The V gene lost 3 bases and the J gene lost 5 bases, with 8 bases spanning the gap. CDR3 residues: CASSFAGENIQYF. The CDR3 coding sequence is TGTGCCAGCAGCTTCGCAGGGGAAAACATTCAGTACTTC.

This chain joins TRBV4-1 and TRBJ1-5; D remains ambiguous. Germline values: CDR1 MGHRA, CDR2 YSYEKL. The CDR3 is 15 amino acids. Trimming stripped 1 base from V and 7 bases from J, with 14 bases between. CDR3 in DNA: TGCGCCAGCAGCCAAGGAAACAGCCTAAGACAGCCCCAGCATTTT. Its protein product is CASSQGNSLRQPQHF.

The chain links TRBV24-1 to TRBJ1-5, with D perhaps TRBD1 (6 bases). CDR1 and CDR2 (germline): KGHDR, SFDVKD. Between the trimmed V and J ends, which lost 4 bases and 5 bases, there was a span of 17 bases. The CDR3 has 16 amino acids. The CDR3 DNA reads as TGTGCCACCAGTGACCCGAGACAGGCGCCCCATCAGCCCCAGCATTTT. Protein: CATSDPRQAPHQPQHF.

J is TRBJ1-3 and V is TRBV11-2; the match to TRBD1 covers 9 bases. This CDR3 spans 13 amino acids. The ends lost 8 bases at V and 4 bases at J; junction bases unmatched: 3. Germline CDR1 and CDR2: SGHAT and FQNNGV. The CDR3: CASGTGSGNTIYF. Here the CDR3 DNA reads TGTGCCAGCGGGACAGGGAGCGGAAACACCATATATTTT.

Only one count was recorded for this clone. The rearrangement uses TRBV7-9 and TRBJ1-2; 12 bases agree with TRBD1. J was trimmed by 8 bases and V by 3 bases; bases with no gene match: 4. The germline CDR1 and CDR2 sequences are SEHNR and FQNEAQ (reference sequence). The CDR3 covers 14 residues. The CDR3 nucleotides are TGTGCCAGCAGCTTCCGGGACAGGGGGCGCGGCTACACCTTC. The encoded protein is CASSFRDRGRGYTF.

The chain couples TRBV18 to TRBJ2-7, with 12 bases that match TRBD1. The V gene end was trimmed by 3 bases and the J gene end by 4 bases; junction bases not matched to a gene: 4. The germline V gene encodes CDR1 KGHSH and CDR2 LQKENI. The CDR3 contains 15 residues. This chain's CDR3 is CASSPGTGGVYEQYF. The DNA of the CDR3 is TGTGCCAGCTCACCGGGGACAGGGGGCGTATACGAGCAGTACTTC.

The count of this clone is one. The rearrangement links TRBV25-1 to TRBJ1-1; 12 bases agree with TRBD1. The junction had 16 bases not matched to a gene; V was cut back by 6 bases and J by 5 bases. This CDR3 comprises 18 residues. The germline V gene has CDR1 MGHDK and CDR2 SYGVNS. Written as DNA, the CDR3 is TGTGCCAGCAGCCCTCAGGGACAGGGGGCGACCATGAGTACTGAAGCTTTCTTT. It yields the protein CASSPQGQGATMSTEAFF.

As concerns this clone: The same CDR3 arises from other DNA sequences in this sample as well. The chain carries TRBV5-1 and TRBJ1-5; TRBD1 aligns across 8 bases. V gave up 2 bases and J gave up 5 bases; unmatched junction bases: 3. This CDR3 is built from 14 residues. Germline-derived CDR1 and CDR2 are SGHRS and YFSETQ. The CDR3 coding sequence is TGCGCCAGCAGCTTAGGACAGGGTGATCAGCCCCAGCATTTT. It encodes CASSLGQGDQPQHF.

This clone was seen only once. The rearrangement joins TRBV6-5 to TRBJ1-2; D possibly corresponds to TRBD1 (5 bases). Trimming took 0 bases from V and 1 from J, leaving 12 bases between them. Germline CDR1 reads MNHEY; CDR2 reads SVGAGI. The CDR3 extends over 16 amino acids. The CDR3 here is CASSYSTVTVNYGYTF. DNA for the CDR3: TGTGCCAGCAGTTACTCGACAGTGACGGTTAACTATGGCTACACCTTC.

The chain couples TRBV5-4 to TRBJ2-1, with 8 bases aligning to TRBD2. The ends lost 3 bases at V and 3 bases at J; junction bases unmatched: 8. The CDR3 is made up of 16 amino acids. Germline V lookup: CDR1 SGHNT, CDR2 YYREEE (reference sequence). The chain's CDR3 is CASSWGASGSYNEQFF. The CDR3 DNA follows: TGTGCCAGCAGCTGGGGCGCCAGCGGGAGCTACAATGAGCAGTTCTTC.

The chain has TRBV9 and TRBJ2-2; weak D call: TRBD2 (5 bases). Germline loops: CDR1 SGDLS, CDR2 YYNGEE. The CDR3 spans 14 residues. The ends were cut back, 4 bases at V and 7 bases at J, with 14 bases in the middle. CDR3 sequence reads: CASSPYGENGELFF. In DNA, the CDR3 is TGTGCCAGCAGCCCCTATGGGGAGAACGGGGAGCTGTTTTTT.

CDR3 sequence reads: CASSLLAGESEQFF. CDR3 in DNA: TGCGCCAGCAGCTTGCTAGCGGGAGAGAGTGAGCAGTTCTTC. This chain links TRBV5-1 with TRBJ2-1; TRBD2 agrees at 10 bases. The V segment lost 1 base and the J segment 9 bases; nucleotides outside the gene matches: 4. CDR1 and CDR2 from the germline V gene are SGHRS and YFSETQ. The CDR3 spans 14 residues.

This clone was observed a few times. The rearrangement links TRBV29-1 to TRBJ2-7; TRBD1 matches at 7 bases. The CDR3 length is 12 residues. Germline values: CDR1 SQVTM, CDR2 ANQGSEA. V lost 5 bases, J lost 5 bases, and 6 bases stayed unmatched. The CDR3 loop is CSVWTGNHEQYF. CDR3 DNA: TGCAGCGTTTGGACAGGAAACCACGAGCAGTACTTC.

V usage is TRBV5-1 and J usage is TRBJ2-1, with 10 bases matching TRBD1. Germline V gives CDR1 SGHRS, CDR2 YFSETQ. Trimming removed 2 bases from V and 7 bases from J; junction bases left unmatched: 6. The CDR3 is 15 residues long. The CDR3 region has the DNA TGCGCCAGCAGCTTAGGGGACAGGGGTTCAAATGAGCAGTTCTTC. Translating it yields CASSLGDRGSNEQFF. Combining the CDR3 with reference TRBV5-1 and TRBJ2-1 gives the whole variable domain KAGVTQTPRYLIKTRGQQVTLSCSPISGHRSVSWYQQTPGQGLQFLFEYFSETQRNKGNFPGRFSGRQFSNSRSEMNVSTLELGDSALYLCASSLGDRGSNEQFFGPGTRLTVL.

The V and J genes are TRBV5-1 and TRBJ2-5; 7 nucleotides agree with TRBD1. Germline loops: CDR1 SGHRS, CDR2 YFSETQ. V dropped 4 bases and J dropped 5; count of bases not matched to a gene: 8. The CDR3 is 14 amino acids. This CDR3 reads CASSGTVGGETQYF. In DNA, the CDR3 is TGCGCCAGCAGCGGGACAGTGGGTGGTGAGACCCAGTACTTC.

The chain combines TRBV7-9 with TRBJ1-2; D perhaps matches TRBD1 (5 bases). This CDR3 has 12 amino acids. Trimming left V 5 bases short and J 6 bases short, with 10 bases between. Germline V gene sequence: CDR1 SEHNR, CDR2 FQNEAQ (reference sequence). The CDR3 sequence: CASSVQVDGYTF. As DNA, the CDR3 is TGTGCCAGCAGCGTACAGGTCGATGGCTACACCTTC.

The chain is built from TRBV19 and TRBJ2-7; 7 bases fit TRBD1. The junction had 3 bases not matched to a gene; V was cut back by 6 bases and J by 1 base. From germline, CDR1 is LNHDA and CDR2 SQIVND (reference sequence). The CDR3 loop spans 13 amino acids. This CDR3 is CASSQGQSYEQYF. The CDR3 nucleotides are TGTGCCAGTAGCCAGGGACAGTCCTACGAGCAGTACTTC.